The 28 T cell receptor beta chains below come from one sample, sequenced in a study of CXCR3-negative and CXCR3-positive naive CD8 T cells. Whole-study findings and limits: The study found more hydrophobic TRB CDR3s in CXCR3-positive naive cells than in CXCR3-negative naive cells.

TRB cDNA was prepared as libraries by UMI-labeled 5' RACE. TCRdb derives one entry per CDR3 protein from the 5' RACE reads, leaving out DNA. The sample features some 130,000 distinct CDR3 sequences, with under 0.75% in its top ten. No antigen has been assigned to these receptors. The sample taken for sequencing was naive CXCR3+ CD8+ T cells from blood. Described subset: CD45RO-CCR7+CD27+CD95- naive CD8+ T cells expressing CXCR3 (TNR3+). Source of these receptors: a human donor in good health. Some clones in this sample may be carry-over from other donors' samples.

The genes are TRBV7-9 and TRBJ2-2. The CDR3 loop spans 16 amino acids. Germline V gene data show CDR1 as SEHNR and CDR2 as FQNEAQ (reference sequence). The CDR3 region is CASSLVSSLNTGELFF.

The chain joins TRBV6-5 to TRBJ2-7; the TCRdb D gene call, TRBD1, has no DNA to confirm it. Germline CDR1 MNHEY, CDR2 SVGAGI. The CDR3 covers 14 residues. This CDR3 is CTSSPLRLTYEQYF.

CDR3 loop: CSAVQTDQPQHF. The chain uses TRBV20-1 and TRBJ1-5. The germline V gene has CDR1 DFQATT and CDR2 SNEGSKA (reference sequence). The CDR3 spans 12 residues.

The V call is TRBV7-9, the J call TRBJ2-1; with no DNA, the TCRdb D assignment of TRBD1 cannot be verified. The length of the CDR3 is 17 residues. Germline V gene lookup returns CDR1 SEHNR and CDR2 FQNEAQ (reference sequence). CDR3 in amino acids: CASSLEGTGAFYNEQFF.

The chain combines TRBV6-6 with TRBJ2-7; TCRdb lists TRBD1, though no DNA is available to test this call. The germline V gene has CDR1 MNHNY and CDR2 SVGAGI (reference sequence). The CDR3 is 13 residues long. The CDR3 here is CASMGTFSYEQYF.

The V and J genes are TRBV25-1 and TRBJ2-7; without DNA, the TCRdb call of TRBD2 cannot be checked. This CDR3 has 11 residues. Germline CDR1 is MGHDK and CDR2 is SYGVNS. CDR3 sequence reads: CASSYAGEQYF.

This CDR3 is CASSRRQYPNTEAFF. V is TRBV21-1 and J is TRBJ1-1; no DNA is available, so the TRBD1 call from TCRdb remains unchecked. TRBV21-1 is flagged as a pseudogene. This CDR3 comprises 15 residues.

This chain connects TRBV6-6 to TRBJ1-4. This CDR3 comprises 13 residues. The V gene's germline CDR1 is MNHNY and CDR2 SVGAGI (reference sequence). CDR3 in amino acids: CASSYSVSGKLFF.

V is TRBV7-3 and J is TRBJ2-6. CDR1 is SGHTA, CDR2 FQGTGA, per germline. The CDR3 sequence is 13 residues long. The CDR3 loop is CASSWPGANVLTF.

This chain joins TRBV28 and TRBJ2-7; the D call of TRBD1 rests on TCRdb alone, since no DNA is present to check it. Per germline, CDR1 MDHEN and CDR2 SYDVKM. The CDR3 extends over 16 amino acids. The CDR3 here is CASSPPGRGPSYEQYF.

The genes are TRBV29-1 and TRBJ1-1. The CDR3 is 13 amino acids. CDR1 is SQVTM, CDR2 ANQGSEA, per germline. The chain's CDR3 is CSVDPLGRTEAFF.

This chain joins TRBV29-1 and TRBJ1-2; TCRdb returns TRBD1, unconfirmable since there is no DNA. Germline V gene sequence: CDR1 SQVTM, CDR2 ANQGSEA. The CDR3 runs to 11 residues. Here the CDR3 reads CSVPFGGGYTF.

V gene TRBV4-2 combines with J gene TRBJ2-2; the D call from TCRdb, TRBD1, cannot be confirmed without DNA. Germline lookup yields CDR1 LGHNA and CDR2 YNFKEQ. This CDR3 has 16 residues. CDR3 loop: CASSQADRGDTGELFF.

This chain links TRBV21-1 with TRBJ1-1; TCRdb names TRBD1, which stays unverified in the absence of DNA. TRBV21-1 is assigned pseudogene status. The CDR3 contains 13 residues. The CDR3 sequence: CASSKGGRTEAFF.

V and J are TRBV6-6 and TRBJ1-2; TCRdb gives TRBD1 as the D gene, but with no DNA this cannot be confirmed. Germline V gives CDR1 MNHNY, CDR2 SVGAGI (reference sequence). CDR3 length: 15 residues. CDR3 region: CASSYDRGANYGYTF.

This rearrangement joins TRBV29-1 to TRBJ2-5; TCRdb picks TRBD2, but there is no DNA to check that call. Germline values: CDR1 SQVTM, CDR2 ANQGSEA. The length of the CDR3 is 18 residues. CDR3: CSAQGLAGDVGYQETQYF.

CDR3: CASSSSRGDNEQFF. The chain couples TRBV11-2 to TRBJ2-1. The CDR3 loop spans 14 amino acids. CDR1 and CDR2 from the germline V gene are SGHAT and FQNNGV. The whole variable domain, remainder taken from reference TRBV11-2 and TRBJ2-1, is EAGVAQSPRYKIIEKRQSVAFWCNPISGHATLYWYQQILGQGPKLLIQFQNNGVVDDSQLPKDRFSAERLKGVDSTLKIQPAKLEDSAVYLCASSSSRGDNEQFFGPGTRLTVL.

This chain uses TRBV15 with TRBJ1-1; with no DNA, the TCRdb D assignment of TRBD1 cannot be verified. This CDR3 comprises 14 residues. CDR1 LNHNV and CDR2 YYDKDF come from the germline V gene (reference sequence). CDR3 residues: CATSREGQGNEAFF.

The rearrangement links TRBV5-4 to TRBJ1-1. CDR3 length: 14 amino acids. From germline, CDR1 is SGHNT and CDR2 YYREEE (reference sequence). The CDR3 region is CASSLDAGNTEAFF.

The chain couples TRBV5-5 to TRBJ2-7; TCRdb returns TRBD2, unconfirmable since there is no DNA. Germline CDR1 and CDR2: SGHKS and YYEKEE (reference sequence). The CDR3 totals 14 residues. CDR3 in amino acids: CASSLGTGPTEQYF.

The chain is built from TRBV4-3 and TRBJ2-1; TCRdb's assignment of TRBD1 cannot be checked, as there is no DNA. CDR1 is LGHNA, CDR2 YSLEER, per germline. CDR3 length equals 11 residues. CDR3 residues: CASSHGTEQSF.

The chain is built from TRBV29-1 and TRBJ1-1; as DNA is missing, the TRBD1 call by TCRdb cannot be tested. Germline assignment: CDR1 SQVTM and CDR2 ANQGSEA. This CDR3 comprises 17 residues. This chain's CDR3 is CSVPLSETTPMNTEAFF.

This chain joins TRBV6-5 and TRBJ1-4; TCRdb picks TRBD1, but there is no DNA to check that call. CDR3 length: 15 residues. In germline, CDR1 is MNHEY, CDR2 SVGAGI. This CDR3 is CASSYSNRGDEKLFF.

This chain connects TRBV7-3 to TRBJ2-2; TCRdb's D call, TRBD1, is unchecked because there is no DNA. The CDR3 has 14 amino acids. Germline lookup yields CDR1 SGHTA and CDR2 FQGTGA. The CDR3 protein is CASSSGAPGGELFF. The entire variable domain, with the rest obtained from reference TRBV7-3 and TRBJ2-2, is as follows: GAGVSQTPSNKVTEKGKYVELRCDPISGHTALYWYRQSLGQGPEFLIYFQGTGAADDSGLPNDRFFAVRPEGSVSTLKIQRTERGDSAVYLCASSSGAPGGELFFGEGSRLTVL.

The CDR3 sequence: CSARAPGGRGDNEQFF. The chain has TRBV20-1 and TRBJ2-1; the TCRdb call, TRBD1, lacks DNA for checking. CDR1 and CDR2 (germline): DFQATT, SNEGSKA (reference sequence). The CDR3 extends over 16 amino acids.

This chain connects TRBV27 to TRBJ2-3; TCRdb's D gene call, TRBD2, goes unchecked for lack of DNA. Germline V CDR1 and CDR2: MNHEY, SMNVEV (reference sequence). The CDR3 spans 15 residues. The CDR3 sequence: CASSLFGTKGDTQYF.

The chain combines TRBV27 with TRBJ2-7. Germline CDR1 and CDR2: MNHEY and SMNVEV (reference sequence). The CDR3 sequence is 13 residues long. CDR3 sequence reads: CASSSILLYEQYF.

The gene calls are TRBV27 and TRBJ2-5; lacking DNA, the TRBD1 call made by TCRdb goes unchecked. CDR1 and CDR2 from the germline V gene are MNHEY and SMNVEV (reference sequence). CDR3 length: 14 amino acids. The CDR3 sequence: CASSFLRGRETQYF.